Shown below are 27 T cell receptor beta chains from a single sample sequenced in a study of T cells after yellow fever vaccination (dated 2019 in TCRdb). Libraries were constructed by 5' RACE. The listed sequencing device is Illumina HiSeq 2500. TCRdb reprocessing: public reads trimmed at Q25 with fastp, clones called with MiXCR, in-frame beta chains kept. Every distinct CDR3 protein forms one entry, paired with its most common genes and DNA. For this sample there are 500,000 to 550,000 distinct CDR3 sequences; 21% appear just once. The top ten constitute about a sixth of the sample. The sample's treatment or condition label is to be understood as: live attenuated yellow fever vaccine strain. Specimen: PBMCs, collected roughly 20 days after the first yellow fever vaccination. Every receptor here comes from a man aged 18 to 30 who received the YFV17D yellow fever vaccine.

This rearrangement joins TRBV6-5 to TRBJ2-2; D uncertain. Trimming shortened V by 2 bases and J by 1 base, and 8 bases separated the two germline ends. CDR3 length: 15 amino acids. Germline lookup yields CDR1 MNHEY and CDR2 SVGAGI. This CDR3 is CASSYRARNTGELFF. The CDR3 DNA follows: TGTGCCAGCAGTTACCGTGCCAGGAACACCGGGGAGCTGTTTTTT.

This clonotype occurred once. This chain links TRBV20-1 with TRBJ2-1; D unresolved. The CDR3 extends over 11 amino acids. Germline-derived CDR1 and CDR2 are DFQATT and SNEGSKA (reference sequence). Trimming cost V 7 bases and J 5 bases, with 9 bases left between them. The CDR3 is CSGEENNEQFF. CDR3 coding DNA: TGCAGTGGTGAAGAAAACAATGAGCAGTTCTTC.

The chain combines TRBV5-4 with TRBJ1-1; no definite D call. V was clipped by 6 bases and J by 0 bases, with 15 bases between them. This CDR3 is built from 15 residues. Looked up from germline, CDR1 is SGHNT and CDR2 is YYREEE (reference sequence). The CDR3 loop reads CASTPTADMNTEAFF. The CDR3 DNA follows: TGTGCCAGCACCCCCACGGCAGACATGAACACTGAAGCTTTCTTT.

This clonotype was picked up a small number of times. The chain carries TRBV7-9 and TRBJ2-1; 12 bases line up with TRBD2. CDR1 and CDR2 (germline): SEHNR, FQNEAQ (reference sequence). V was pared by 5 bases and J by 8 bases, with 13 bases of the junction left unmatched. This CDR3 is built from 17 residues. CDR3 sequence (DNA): TGTGCCAGCAGCGTCTCACTAGCGGGGGGTAGGGTCGATGAGCAGTTCTTC. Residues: CASSVSLAGGRVDEQFF.

The CDR3 reads CASSQVRDRGPFTGELFF. As DNA, the CDR3 is TGTGCCAGCAGCCAAGTGAGGGACAGGGGCCCTTTTACTGGGGAGCTGTTTTTT. This chain joins TRBV3-1 and TRBJ2-2, with 10 nucleotides matching TRBD1. Per the germline V gene, CDR1 is LGHDT and CDR2 is YNNKEL (reference sequence). Germline trimming cut 1 base from V and 8 bases from J; bases unmatched to any gene: 13. This CDR3 is built from 18 residues.

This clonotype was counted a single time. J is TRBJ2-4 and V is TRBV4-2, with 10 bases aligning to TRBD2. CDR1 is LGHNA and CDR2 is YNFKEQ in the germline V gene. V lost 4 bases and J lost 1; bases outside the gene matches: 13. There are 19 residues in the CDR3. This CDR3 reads CASSPERGGVGEAKNIQYF. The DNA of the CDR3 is TGTGCCAGCAGCCCCGAGCGGGGGGGGGTGGGGGAGGCCAAAAACATTCAGTACTTC.

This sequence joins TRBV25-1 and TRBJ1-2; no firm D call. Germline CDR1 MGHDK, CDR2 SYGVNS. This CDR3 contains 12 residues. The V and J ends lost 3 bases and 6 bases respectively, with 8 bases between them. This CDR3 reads CASSDSPHGYTF. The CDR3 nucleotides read TGTGCCAGCAGTGATAGTCCCCATGGCTACACCTTC.

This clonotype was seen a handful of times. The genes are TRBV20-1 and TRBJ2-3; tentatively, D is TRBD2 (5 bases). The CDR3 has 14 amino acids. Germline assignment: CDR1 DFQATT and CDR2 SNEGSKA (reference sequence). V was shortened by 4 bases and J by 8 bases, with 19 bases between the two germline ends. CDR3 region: CSAKQSLEGATQYF. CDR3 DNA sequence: TGCAGTGCTAAGCAATCACTCGAGGGTGCTACGCAGTATTTT.

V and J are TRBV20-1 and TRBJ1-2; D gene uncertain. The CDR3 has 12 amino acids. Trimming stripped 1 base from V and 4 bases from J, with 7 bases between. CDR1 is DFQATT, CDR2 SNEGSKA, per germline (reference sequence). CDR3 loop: CSARVQIYGYTF. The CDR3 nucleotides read TGCAGTGCTAGAGTCCAAATCTATGGCTACACCTTC.

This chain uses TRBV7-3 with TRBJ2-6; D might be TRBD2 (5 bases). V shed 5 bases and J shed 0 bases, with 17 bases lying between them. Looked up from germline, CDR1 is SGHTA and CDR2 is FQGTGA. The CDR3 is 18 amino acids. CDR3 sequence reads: CASSVDGGFISGANVLTF. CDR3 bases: TGTGCCAGCAGCGTGGACGGAGGATTTATCTCTGGGGCCAACGTCCTGACTTTC.

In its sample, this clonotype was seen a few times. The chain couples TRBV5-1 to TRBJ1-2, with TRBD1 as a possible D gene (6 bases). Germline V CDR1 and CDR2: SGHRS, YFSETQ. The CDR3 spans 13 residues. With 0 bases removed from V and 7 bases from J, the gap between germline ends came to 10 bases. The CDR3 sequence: CASSLEQGSGYTF. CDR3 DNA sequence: TGCGCCAGCAGCTTGGAACAGGGAAGTGGCTACACCTTC.

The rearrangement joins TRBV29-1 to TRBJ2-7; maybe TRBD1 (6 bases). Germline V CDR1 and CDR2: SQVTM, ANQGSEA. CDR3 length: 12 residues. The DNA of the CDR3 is TGCAGTGCTCGGACAGCCTTTGACGAGCAGTACGTC. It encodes CSARTAFDEQYV.

The DNA for the CDR3 is TGTGCCAGCAGTAACGCAGGGGGCCGCACCGGGACCCAGTACTTC. Translated, it gives CASSNAGGRTGTQYF. The chain joins TRBV6-1 to TRBJ2-5; 8 bases are shared with TRBD1. The V and J ends lost 5 bases and 7 bases, in that order; junction bases with no gene match: 12. From germline, CDR1 is MNHNS and CDR2 SASEGT. The CDR3 has 15 residues.

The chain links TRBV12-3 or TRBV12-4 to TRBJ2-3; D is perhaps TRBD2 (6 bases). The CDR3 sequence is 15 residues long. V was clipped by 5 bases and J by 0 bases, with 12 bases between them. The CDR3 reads CASSRRATSTDTQYF. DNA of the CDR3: TGTGCCAGCAGTAGGAGGGCTACTAGCACAGATACGCAGTATTTT.

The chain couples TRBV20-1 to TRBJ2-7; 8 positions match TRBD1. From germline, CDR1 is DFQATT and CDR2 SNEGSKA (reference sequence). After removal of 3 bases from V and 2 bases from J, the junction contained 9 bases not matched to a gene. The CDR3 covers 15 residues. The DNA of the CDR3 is TGCAGTGCTAGGCCCACAGGGGGTCCTCCCTACGAGCAGTACGTC. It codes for CSARPTGGPPYEQYV.

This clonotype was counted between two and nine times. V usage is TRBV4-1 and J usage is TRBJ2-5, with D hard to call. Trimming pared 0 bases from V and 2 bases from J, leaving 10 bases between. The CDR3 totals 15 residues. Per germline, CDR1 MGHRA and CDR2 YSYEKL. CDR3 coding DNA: TGCGCCAGCAGCCAAGAATCGGCCGGACAAGAGACCCAGTACTTC. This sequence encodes CASSQESAGQETQYF.

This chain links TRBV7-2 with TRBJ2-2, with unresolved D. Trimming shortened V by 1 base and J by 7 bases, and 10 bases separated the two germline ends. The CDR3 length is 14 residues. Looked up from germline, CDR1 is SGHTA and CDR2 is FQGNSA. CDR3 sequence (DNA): TGTGCCAGCAGCTTAGATATTCTATACGGGGAGCTGTTTTTT. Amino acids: CASSLDILYGELFF.

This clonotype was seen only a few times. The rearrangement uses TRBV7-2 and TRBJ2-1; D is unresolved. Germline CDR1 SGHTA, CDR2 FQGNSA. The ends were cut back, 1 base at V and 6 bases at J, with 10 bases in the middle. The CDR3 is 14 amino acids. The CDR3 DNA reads TGTGCCAGCAGCTTAGGAGCCTTGGGCAATGAGCAGTTCTTC. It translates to CASSLGALGNEQFF.

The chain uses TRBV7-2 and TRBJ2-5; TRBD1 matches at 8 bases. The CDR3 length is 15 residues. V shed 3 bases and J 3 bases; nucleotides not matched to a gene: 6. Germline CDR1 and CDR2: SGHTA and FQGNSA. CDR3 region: CASSFMETGEETQYF. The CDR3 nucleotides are TGTGCCAGCAGCTTTATGGAGACAGGGGAAGAGACCCAGTACTTC. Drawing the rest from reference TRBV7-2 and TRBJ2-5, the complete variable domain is GAGVSQSPSNKVTEKGKDVELRCDPISGHTALYWYRQSLGQGLEFLIYFQGNSAPDKSGLPSDRFSAERTGGSVSTLTIQRTQQEDSAVYLCASSFMETGEETQYFGPGTRLLVL.

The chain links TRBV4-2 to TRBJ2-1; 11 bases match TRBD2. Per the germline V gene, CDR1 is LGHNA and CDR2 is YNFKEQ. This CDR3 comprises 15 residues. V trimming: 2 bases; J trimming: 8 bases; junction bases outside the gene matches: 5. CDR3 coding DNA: TGTGCCAGCAGCCAAATAGCGGGGGGGAACTATGAGCAGTTCTTC. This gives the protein CASSQIAGGNYEQFF.

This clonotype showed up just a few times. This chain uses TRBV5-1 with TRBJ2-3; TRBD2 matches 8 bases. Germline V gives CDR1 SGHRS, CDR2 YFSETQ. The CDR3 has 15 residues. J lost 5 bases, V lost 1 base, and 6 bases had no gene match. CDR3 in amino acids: CASSLMGTRKDTQYF. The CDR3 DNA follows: TGCGCCAGCAGCTTGATGGGGACTAGGAAAGATACGCAGTATTTT.

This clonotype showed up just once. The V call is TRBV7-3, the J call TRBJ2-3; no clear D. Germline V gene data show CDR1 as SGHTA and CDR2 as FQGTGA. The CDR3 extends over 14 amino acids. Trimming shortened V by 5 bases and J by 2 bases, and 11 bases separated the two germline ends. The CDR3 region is CASSVLGSTDTQYF. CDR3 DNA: TGTGCCAGCAGCGTACTTGGTTCCACAGATACGCAGTATTTT.

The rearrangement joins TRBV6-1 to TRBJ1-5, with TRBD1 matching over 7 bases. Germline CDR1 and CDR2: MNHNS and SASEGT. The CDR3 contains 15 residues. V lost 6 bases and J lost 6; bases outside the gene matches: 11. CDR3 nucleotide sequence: TGTGCCAGCAGCGACGACAGGGCTGTACGTCAGCCCCAGCATTTT. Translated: CASSDDRAVRQPQHF.

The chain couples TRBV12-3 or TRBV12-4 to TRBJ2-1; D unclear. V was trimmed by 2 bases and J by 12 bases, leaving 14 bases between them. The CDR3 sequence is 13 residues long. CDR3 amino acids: CASSLTTQGRQFF. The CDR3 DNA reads TGTGCCAGCAGTTTAACTACCCAAGGTAGGCAGTTCTTC.

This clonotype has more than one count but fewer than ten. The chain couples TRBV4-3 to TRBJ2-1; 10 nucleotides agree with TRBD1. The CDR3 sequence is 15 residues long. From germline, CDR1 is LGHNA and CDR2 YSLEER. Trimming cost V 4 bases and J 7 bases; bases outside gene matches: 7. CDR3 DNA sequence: TGCGCCAGCAGCCCCCGCGGGACAGGGGTAAATGAGCAGTTCTTC. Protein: CASSPRGTGVNEQFF.

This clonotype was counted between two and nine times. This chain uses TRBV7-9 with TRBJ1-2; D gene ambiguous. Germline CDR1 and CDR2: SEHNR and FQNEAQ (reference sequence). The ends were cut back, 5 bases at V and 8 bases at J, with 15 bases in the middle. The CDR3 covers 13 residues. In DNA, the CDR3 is TGTGCCAGCAGCCTAGGGAACCCCAGGGGCTACACCTTC. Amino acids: CASSLGNPRGYTF.

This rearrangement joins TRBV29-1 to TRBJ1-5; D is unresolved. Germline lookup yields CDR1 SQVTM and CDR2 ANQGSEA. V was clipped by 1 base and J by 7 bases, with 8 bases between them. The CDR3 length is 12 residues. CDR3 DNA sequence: TGCAGCGTTGAAGTGGCTGGGCAGCCCCAGCATTTT. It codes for CSVEVAGQPQHF.